This T cell receptor (beta chain) was sequenced for a study of CD8 T cells in ankylosing spondylitis. Regarding the study as a whole: Prior work had noted some motif variants in reactive arthritis blood and synovial fluid. The authors reported significant enrichment of disease-linked clones in matched ankylosing spondylitis synovial fluid. A TCR beta motif made of eight highly homologous variants seemed typical of ankylosing spondylitis blood.

Via MiXCR, TCRdb re-called the 5' RACE reads, giving one row per CDR3 protein. The table lists tens of thousands of distinct CDR3 sequences, 7.4% of them singletons. This clonotype appeared a few times. Its cognate antigen is unknown. The specimen was blood, either unsorted or a sorted T cell fraction (not recorded which). The source of this sequence is a female donor with ankylosing spondylitis or in good health (not recorded which).

The CDR3 reads CASWTGHLNEQFF. The CDR3 DNA is TGTGCCAGTTGGACAGGGCACCTCAATGAGCAGTTCTTC. The rearrangement joins TRBV6-2 or TRBV6-3 to TRBJ2-1; 8 bases map to TRBD1. V lost 9 bases to trimming and J lost 6 bases; unmatched junction nucleotides: 7. The CDR3 runs to 13 residues. Germline values: CDR1 MNHEY, CDR2 SVGEGT.